This T cell receptor beta chain is drawn from a study of patients and donors after allogeneic stem cell transplantation. This clonotype was picked up many times. TCRdb passed the RT-PCR reads through MiXCR, listing each CDR3 protein once. This sample has some 960,000 distinct CDR3 sequences; approximately 19% occur once, and the top ten carry around 6%. This CDR3 is 13 amino acids long. The trim removed 7 bases at V and 6 bases at J, leaving 5 bases unmatched. The germline gives CDR1 SGHRS, CDR2 YFSETQ. V gene TRBV5-1 combines with J gene TRBJ2-1; 9 bases match TRBD1. Sequencing was carried out using blood, either unsorted or a sorted T cell fraction (not recorded which). This clonotype was obtained from a human donor who was either an allogeneic HSCT recipient or a stem cell or donor lymphocyte infusion donor (not recorded which). It is not recorded whose cells these are; they may come from a transplant donor. The CDR3 loop is CASGETGGNEQFF. CDR3 in DNA: TGCGCCAGCGGGGAGACAGGGGGCAATGAGCAGTTCTTC.